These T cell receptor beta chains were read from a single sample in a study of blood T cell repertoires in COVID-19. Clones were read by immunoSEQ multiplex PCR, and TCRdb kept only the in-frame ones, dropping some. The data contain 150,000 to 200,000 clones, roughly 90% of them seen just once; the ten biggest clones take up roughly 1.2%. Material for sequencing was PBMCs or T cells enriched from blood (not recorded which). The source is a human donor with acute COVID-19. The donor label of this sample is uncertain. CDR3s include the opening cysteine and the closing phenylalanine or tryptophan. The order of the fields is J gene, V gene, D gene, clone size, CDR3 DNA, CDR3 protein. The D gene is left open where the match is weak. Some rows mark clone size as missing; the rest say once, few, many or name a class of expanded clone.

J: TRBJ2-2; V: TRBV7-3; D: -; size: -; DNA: TGTGCCAGCAGCTTCGGGCCCCGGGGAAGTAAATCCGGGGAGCTGTTTTTT; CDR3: CASSFGPRGSKSGELFF
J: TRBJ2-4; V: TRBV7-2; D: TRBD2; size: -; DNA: TGTGCCAGCGGGTTGAGCGGGGATGTAGCCAAAAACATTCAGTACTTC; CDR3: CASGLSGDVAKNIQYF
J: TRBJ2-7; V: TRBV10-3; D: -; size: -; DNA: TGTGCCATCAGTGAGATGGGTGCTAGCTCCTACGAGCAGTACTTC; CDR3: CAISEMGASSYEQYF
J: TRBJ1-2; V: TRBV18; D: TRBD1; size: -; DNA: TGTGCCAGCTCACCTGACAGGGTGGGAGGCTACACCTTC; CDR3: CASSPDRVGGYTF
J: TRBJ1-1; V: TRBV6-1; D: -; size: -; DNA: TGTGCCAGCAGTGAGCGGGTCACTGAAGCTTTCTTT; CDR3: CASSERVTEAFF
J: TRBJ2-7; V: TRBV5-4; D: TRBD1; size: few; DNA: TGTGCCAGCAGCTTGGCAGGACAGGGGGCTTGGGAGCAGTACTTC; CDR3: CASSLAGQGAWEQYF
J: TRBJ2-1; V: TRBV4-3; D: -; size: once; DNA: TGCGCCAGCAGCAATATGGGAGGTAAATTAGGTGAGCAGTTCTTC; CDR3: CASSNMGGKLGEQFF
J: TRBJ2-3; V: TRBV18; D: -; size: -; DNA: TGTGCCAGCTCCGACCCGGGGTGGGGAGGCACAGATACGCAGTATTTT; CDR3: CASSDPGWGGTDTQYF
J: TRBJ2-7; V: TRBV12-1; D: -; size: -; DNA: TGTGCCAGCACCCCGGAGGGTGTCCACGAGCAGTACTTC; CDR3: CASTPEGVHEQYF
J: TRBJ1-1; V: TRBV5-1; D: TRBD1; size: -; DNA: TGCGCCAGCAGCCCGACAGGGATGAACACTGAAGCTTTCTTT; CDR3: CASSPTGMNTEAFF
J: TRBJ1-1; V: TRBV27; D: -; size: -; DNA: TGTGCCAGCAGTCCCGGGACAAGGGTTTCGGAAGCTTTCTTT; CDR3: CASSPGTRVSEAFF
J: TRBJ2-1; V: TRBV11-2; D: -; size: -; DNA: TGTGCCAGCAGCCGTAGCGGAACCTACAATGAGCAGTTCTTC; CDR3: CASSRSGTYNEQFF
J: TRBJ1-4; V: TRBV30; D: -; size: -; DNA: TGTGCCTGGAGCAGGGGCACAACTAATGAAAAACTGTTTTTT; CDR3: CAWSRGTTNEKLFF
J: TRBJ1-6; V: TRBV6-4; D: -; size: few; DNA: TGTGCCAGCAGTGATGACAGGCAGAATTCACCCCTCCACTTT; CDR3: CASSDDRQNSPLHF
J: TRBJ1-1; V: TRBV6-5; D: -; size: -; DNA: TGTGCCAGCAGGCGCCCCGGGCAGGGCACAGAAGCTTTCTTT; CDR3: CASRRPGQGTEAFF
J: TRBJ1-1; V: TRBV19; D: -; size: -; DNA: TGTGCCAGTAGTATCAACTCGAACACTGAAGCTTTCTTT; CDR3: CASSINSNTEAFF
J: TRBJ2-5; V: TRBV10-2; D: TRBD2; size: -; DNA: TGCGCCAGCAGGGAGCGGGGGGGTGAAGAGACCCAGTACTTC; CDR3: CASRERGGEETQYF
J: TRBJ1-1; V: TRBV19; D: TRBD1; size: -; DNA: TGTGCCAGTAGTTACGGGACAGGGAACACTGAAGCTTTCTTT; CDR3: CASSYGTGNTEAFF
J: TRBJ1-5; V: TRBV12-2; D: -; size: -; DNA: TGTGCAAGTCGCAGAGGACAGCCCCAGCATTTT; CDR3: CASRRGQPQHF
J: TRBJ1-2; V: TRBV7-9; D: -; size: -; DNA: TGTGCCAGCAGCTTAGATGCCCCTCAGGGCTATGGCTACACCTTC; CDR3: CASSLDAPQGYGYTF
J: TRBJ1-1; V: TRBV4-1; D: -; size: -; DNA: TGCGCCAGCAGCCCAGGACGGGAGAACACTGAAGCTTTCTTT; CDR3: CASSPGRENTEAFF
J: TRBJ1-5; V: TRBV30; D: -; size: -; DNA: TGTGCCTGGAGTCCGCCAGGGGAGAATCAGCCCCAGCATTTT; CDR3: CAWSPPGENQPQHF
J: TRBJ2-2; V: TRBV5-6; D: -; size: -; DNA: TGTGCCAGCAGCTTGACGGGGGGCATGAACACCGGGGAGCTGTTTTTT; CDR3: CASSLTGGMNTGELFF
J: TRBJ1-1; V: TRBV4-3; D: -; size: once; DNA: TGCGCCAGCAGCCAAGATCCAGGGCTTGCGGAAGCTTTCTTT; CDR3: CASSQDPGLAEAFF
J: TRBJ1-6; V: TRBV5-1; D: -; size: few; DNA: TGCGCCAGCAGCTCGGAGAATTCACCCCTCCACTTT; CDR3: CASSSENSPLHF
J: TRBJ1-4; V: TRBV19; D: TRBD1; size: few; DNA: TGTGCCAGTAGTACCACAGGGGGGAATGAAAAACTGTTTTTT; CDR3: CASSTTGGNEKLFF
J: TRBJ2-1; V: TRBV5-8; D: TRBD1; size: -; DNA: TGTGCCAGCAGCTTTTGGCAGGGGGAATCCAATGAGCAGTTCTTC; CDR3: CASSFWQGESNEQFF
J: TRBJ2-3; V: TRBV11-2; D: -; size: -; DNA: TGTGCCAGCAGCTTAGCGGACTACACAGATACGCAGTATTTT; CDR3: CASSLADYTDTQYF
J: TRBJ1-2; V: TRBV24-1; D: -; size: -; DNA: TGTGCCACCAGTGATTATAGCTATGGCTACACCTTC; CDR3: CATSDYSYGYTF
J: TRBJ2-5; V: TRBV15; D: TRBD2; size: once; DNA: TGTGCCACCAGCCGATCCGGGGGGGGCAGACAAGAGACCCAGTACTTC; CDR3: CATSRSGGGRQETQYF
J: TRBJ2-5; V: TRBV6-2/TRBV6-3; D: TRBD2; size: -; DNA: TGTGCCAGCAGTTACTCGGGACTAGCGGGGGGCAAACAAGAGACCCAGTACTTC; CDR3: CASSYSGLAGGKQETQYF
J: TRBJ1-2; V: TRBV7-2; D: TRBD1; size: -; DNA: TGTGCCAGCAGCTCACAGGGGGGAACTAACTATGGCTACACCTTC; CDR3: CASSSQGGTNYGYTF
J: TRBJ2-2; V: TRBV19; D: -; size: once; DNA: TGTGCCACCGCGCTAGGGAGCACCGGGGAGCTGTTTTTT; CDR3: CATALGSTGELFF
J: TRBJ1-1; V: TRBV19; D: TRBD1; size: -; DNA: TGTGCCAGTGGGGGGACAGTGAACACTGAAGCTTTCTTT; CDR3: CASGGTVNTEAFF
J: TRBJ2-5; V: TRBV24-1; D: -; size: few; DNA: TGTGCCACCAGTAGGTCCGGCGCGGCTGAGGAGACCCAGTACTTC; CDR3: CATSRSGAAEETQYF
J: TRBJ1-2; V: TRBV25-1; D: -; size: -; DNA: TGTGCCAGCACTCCAGGGGACCTCTGGGAGGGTAACTATGGCTACACCTTC; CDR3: CASTPGDLWEGNYGYTF
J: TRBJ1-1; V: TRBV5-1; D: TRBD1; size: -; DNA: TGCGCCAGCAGCACCCTAGGGACAGGGTCGAATGAAGCTTTCTTT; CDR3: CASSTLGTGSNEAFF